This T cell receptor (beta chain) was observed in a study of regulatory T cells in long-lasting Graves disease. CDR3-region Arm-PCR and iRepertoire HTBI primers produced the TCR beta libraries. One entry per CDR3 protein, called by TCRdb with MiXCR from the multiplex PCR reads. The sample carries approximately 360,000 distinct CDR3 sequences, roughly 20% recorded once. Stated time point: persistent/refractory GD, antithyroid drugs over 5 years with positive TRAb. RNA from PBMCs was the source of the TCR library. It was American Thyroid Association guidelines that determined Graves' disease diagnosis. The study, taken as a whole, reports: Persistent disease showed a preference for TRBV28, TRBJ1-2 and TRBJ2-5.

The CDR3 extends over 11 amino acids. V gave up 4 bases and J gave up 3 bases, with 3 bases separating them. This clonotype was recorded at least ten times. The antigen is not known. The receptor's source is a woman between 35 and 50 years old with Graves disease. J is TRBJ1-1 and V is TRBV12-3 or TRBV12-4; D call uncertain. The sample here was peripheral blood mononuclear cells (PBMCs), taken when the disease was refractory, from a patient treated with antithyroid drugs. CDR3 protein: CASSYYTEAFF. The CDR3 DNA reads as TGTGCCAGCAGTTATTACACTGAAGCTTTCTTT.